The T cell receptor beta chain described here comes from a study of beta chain features in type 1 diabetes (dated by TCRdb to 2017 to 2018). Regarding the research as a whole: No differences in mean age, gender distribution, total cell number or subset yield were found between patients and healthy donors. The study compared the TCRB repertoires of sorted circulating CD4+ T cell subsets in recently diagnosed type 1 diabetes patients with those in matched healthy donors. A total of 90 million to 130 million sorted cells were examined across all samples, and a strong correlation was observed between cell number per subset and RNA yield. Whereas all 28 donors provided naive and central memory subsets, regulatory and stem cell-like memory subsets were isolated from just 8 patients and roughly eight healthy donors.

Each donor gave one peripheral blood draw, averaging approximately 120 mL, which was collected into heparinised tubes. A BD FACSAria II and a panel including CD45RO, CCR7, CD25, CD127, CD95 and CD27 were used to sort naive, central memory, regulatory and stem cell-like memory CD4+ T cells. All sorted populations exceeded 95% purity. PBMCs were isolated right away by Lymphoprep density gradient centrifugation and were stained directly, without culture. So that batch effects would be minimized, each experiment stained and sorted samples in pairs, pairing one healthy donor with one patient. Overall study outcomes, separate from this receptor: PCR may preferentially amplify shorter templates, but because patient and control samples were amplified and corrected together, any resulting skew would affect both groups equally. Naive, central memory and regulatory TCRB repertoires appeared to be more alike among patients than among healthy donors. Because cDNA was sequenced instead of genomic DNA, activated cells with high expression could be over-represented, although the groups did not differ in activation or CD3 levels. At VDJ recombination sites, type 1 diabetes patients had fewer insertions and more deleted nucleotides, which implies abnormalities in thymic rearrangement. In all four CD4+ subsets, TCRB CDR3 length was moderately but significantly shorter in type 1 diabetes patients. Only small numbers of individuals were included in the HLA sub-analyses, which left unresolved whether HLA type had any influence on TCRB rearrangement.

Notes on this clone: Its antigen is unknown. No qualities accompany the bases; no much larger clone lies one base away. The same CDR3 can be traced to other DNA sequences in this sample.

The CDR3, cysteine through phenylalanine, is 13 amino acids long. The sequence is cut down to CDR3 DNA, 39 bases in frame from base 1. V was cut back by 2 bases and J by 5 bases, leaving a gap of 9 bases between them. For CDR1 and CDR2, the germline V gene lists MDHEN and SYDVKM. The High Capacity cDNA Reverse Transcription Kit was used to reverse transcribe all of the isolated RNA, meaning that expressed TCRB transcripts were what got sequenced. Deep immunoSEQ sequencing was applied to naive, central memory and regulatory T cell samples, giving an average of roughly 3.5 million total reads per sample. Sorted cells were lysed in RLT buffer, and RNA was extracted using DNase-treated RNeasy Micro or Mini kits according to cell number. To prevent cross-contamination, each cell subset was processed individually, whereas patient and healthy donor samples were processed jointly. The immunoSEQ multiplex PCR was used to amplify TCRB sequences from cDNA, generating 87-bp fragments that spanned the CDR3 region. Amplicons were sequenced on the Illumina HiSeq platform. From the authors' description of their analysis: PCR bias was computationally corrected using synthetic template baselines, reads within Hamming distance 2 were collapsed, and singletons that could not be merged were discarded. Reads were aligned to IMGT to assign V, D and J genes, CDR3 length, and insertions or deletions at six rearrangement sites. Within each subset, clonotype counts were normalized to sorted cell number, after which true diversity and Gini coefficients were computed with the tcR R package. The overlap coefficient, calculated on TCRB nucleotide sequences, was used to measure repertoire sharing. As a proxy for the pre-selection repertoire, out-of-frame TCRB sequences from naive cells were analyzed. This immuneACCESS table, as held by TCRdb, lists in-frame sequences with V and J called but not all clones. Of the missing ones, under half trace to an unresolved V gene in checked studies; the others have no known cause. For V, J and clone size, that table is used; D and trimming come from the DNA. The sample table holds 600,000 or so clones, of which 9.5% to 15% were seen once. The top ten clones comprise more than 0.09% of the sample.

The receptor chain draws on TRBV28 and TRBJ1-2, with no reliable assignment of the D segment. The sequence came from a man aged 25-40 years with type 1 diabetes. Sequencing was performed on naive CD4+ T cells from blood. The sample's cell subset or site label, in plain terms: true naive CD4+ T cells. The CDR3 protein: CASSLGRDYGYTF. DNA sequence: TGTGCCAGCAGTTTAGGTAGGGATTATGGCTACACCTTC.